This T cell receptor (beta chain) is drawn from a study of T cell responses to AZD1222 COVID-19 vaccine. Study-wide points: Clonal diversity was possibly underestimated, and white British individuals and females predominated among donors.

As concerns this clone: Its antigen is currently unknown.

Germline CDR1 and CDR2: SGHRS and YFSETQ. This CDR3 comprises 13 residues. V lost 4 bases, J lost 8 bases, and 6 bases stayed unmatched. The method was immunoSEQ multiplex PCR; TCRdb's version includes in-frame clones alone and lacks a portion of them. The profile shows some 100,000 clones, about 90% of them singletons. This TCR was recovered from an adult in good health. V gene TRBV5-1 combines with J gene TRBJ2-1, with TRBD1 matching over 7 bases. Sequenced material: peripheral blood, taken on day 0 of MenACWY control vaccination. CDR3 protein: CASSPHRGDEQFF. CDR3 in DNA: TGCGCCAGCAGCCCACACAGGGGAGATGAGCAGTTCTTC.